The clone carrying this T cell receptor (beta chain) was detected once. What it binds is unknown. The CDR3 covers 13 residues. Trimming cost V 4 bases and J 2 bases, with 9 bases left between them. Germline loops: CDR1 SGHTA, CDR2 FQGNSA. This sample was included in a study of cytomegalovirus exposure and HLA in healthy donors. The wider study: A previous analysis identified around 120 million unique TCR beta sequences derived from 180 million or so T cells.

Study-level points and caveats: Both high specificity and high sensitivity reportedly marked the classifier's diagnosis of cytomegalovirus status. In terms of immune exposure information, only CMV serostatus was available.

The PCR used 60 Vbeta and 13 Jbeta primers. The data were produced by immunoSEQ multiplex PCR, yet TCRdb's version contains in-frame clones alone and is incomplete. The repertoire holds about 170,000 clones, with roughly 80% as singletons. The sample consisted of PBMCs. The chain carries TRBV7-2 and TRBJ2-7; D might be TRBD1 (5 bases). This receptor was identified in a female donor in good health and CMV-seronegative. The CDR3 protein is CASSYGAAYEQYF. The CDR3 DNA follows: TGTGCCAGCAGCTATGGGGCAGCCTACGAGCAGTACTTC. The full variable domain, with the rest looked up from reference TRBV7-2 and TRBJ2-7, is GAGVSQSPSNKVTEKGKDVELRCDPISGHTALYWYRQSLGQGLEFLIYFQGNSAPDKSGLPSDRFSAERTGGSVSTLTIQRTQQEDSAVYLCASSYGAAYEQYFGPGTRLTVT.